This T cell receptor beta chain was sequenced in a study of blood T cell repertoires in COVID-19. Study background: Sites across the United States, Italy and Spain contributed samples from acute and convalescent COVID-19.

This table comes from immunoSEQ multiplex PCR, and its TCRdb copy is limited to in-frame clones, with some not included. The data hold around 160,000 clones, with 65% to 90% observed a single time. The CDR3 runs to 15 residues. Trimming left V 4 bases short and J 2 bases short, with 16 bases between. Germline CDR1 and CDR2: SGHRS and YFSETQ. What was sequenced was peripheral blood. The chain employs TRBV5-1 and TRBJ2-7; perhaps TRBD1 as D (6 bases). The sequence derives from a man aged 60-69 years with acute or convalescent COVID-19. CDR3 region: CASSPKTGHPYEQYF. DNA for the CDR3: TGCGCCAGCAGCCCGAAGACGGGACACCCCTACGAGCAGTACTTC.